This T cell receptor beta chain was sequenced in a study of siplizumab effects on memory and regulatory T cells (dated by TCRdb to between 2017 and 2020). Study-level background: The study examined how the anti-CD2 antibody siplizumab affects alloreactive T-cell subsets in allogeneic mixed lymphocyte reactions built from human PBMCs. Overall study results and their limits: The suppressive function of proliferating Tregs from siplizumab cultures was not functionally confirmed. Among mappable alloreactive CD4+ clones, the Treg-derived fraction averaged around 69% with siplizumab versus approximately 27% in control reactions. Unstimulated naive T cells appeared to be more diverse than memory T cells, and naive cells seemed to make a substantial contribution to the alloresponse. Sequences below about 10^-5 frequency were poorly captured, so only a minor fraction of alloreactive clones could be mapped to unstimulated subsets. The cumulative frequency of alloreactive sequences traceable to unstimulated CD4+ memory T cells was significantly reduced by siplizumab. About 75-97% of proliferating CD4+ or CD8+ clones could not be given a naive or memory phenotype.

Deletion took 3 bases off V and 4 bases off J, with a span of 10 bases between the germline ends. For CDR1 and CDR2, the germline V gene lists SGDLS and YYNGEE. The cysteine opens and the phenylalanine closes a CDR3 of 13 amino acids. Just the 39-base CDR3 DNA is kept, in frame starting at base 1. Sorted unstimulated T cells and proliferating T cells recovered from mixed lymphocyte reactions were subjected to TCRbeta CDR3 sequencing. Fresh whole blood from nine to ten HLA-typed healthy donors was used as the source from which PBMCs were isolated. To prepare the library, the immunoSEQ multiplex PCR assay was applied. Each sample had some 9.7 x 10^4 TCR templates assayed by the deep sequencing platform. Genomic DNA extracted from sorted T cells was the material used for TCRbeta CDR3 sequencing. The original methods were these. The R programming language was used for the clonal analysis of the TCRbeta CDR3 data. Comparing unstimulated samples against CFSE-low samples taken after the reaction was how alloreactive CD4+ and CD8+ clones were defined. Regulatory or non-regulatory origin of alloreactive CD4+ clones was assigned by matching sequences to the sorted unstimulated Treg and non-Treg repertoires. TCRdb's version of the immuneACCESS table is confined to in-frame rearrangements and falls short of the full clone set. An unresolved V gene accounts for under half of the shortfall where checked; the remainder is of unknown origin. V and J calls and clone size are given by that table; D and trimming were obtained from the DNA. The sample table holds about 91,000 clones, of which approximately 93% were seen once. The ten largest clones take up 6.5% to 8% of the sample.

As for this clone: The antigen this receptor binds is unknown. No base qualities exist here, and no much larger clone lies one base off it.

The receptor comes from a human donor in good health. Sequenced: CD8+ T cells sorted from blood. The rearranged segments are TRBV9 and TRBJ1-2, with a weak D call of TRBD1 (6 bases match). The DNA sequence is TGTGCCAGCAGCGATGGCAGGGGCTATGGCTACACCTTC. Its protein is CASSDGRGYGYTF.